The present T cell receptor (beta chain) was sequenced within a study of lymphopenia after photon versus proton radiotherapy. General study findings and limits: Proton therapy kept repertoires fairly stable, unlike photons, which gained effector/memory cells.

The repertoire was sequenced with immunoSEQ multiplex PCR; TCRdb's copy has only in-frame clones and lacks some. Of 37,000 or so clones detected, about 86% appear once; the ten largest clones hold 10%. Germline V gene data show CDR1 as ENHRY and CDR2 as SYGVKD. Losses at the gene ends were 4 bases for V and 2 bases for J; bases not matched to a gene: 2. CDR3 size: 13 residues. Details on this clone: Its cognate antigen is unknown.

The receptor's source is a woman between 65 and 79 years old with pancreatic cancer. Some clones in this sample may be carry-over from other donors' samples. The sample was peripheral blood, taken from a patient treated with proton-based radiotherapy. This chain connects TRBV10-3 to TRBJ2-7; 7 nucleotides agree with TRBD2. Here the CDR3 DNA reads TGTGCCATCAGTGGGGGAGGGGCCTACGAGCAGTACTTC. Translating gives CAISGGGAYEQYF.